This T cell receptor beta chain was observed in a study of OX40 agonist ivuxolimab in advanced cancers. The germline V gene has CDR1 SGHNT and CDR2 YYREEE (reference sequence). There are 13 residues in the CDR3. The V gene end was trimmed by 6 bases and the J gene end by 6 bases; junction bases not matched to a gene: 6. Assay: immunoSEQ multiplex PCR; the TCRdb copy retains only in-frame clones and omits some. The profile shows 75,000 to 100,000 clones, around 88% of them singletons. Here the sequenced sample was CD4+ or CD8+ T cells sorted from blood, taken in a trial of the OX40 agonist ivuxolimab. V gene TRBV5-4 combines with J gene TRBJ2-3, with TRBD2 matching 8 bases. The TCR comes from an adult with an advanced solid tumor such as melanoma, head and neck, liver or kidney cancer. This CDR3 reads CASKRSGGDTQYF. The CDR3 DNA follows: TGTGCCAGCAAAAGGTCGGGGGGGGATACGCAGTATTTT.